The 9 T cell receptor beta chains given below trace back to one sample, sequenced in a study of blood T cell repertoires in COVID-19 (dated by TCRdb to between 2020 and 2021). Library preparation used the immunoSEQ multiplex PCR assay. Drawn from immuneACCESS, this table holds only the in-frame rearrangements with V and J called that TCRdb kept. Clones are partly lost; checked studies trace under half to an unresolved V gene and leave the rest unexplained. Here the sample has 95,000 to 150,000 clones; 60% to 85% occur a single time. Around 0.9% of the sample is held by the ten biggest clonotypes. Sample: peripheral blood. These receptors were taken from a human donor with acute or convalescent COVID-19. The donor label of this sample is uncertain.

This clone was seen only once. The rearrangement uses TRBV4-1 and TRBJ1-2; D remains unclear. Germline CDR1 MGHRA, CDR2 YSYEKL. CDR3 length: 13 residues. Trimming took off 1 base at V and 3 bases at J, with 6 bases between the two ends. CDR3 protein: CASSQGRDYGYTF. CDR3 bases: TGCGCCAGCAGCCAAGGGAGAGACTATGGCTACACCTTC.

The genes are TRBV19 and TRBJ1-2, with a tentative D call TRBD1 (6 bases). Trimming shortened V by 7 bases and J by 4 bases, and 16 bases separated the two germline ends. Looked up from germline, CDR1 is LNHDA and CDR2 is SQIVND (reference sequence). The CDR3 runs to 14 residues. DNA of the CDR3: TGTGCCAGTATCCCACAGGGATCTCGCTATGGCTACACCTTC. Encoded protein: CASIPQGSRYGYTF.

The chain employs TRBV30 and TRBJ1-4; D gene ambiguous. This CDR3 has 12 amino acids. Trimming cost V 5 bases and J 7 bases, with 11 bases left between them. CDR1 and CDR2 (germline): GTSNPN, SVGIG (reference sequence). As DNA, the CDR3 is TGTGCCTGGTGTGACTCGGGTGAAAAACTGTTTTTT. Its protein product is CAWCDSGEKLFF. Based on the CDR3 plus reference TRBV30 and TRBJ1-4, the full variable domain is SQTIHQWPATLVQPVGSPLSLECTVEGTSNPNLYWYRQAAGRGLQLLFYSVGIGQISSEVPQNLSASRPQDRQFILSSKKLLLSDSGFYLCAWCDSGEKLFFGSGTQLSVL.

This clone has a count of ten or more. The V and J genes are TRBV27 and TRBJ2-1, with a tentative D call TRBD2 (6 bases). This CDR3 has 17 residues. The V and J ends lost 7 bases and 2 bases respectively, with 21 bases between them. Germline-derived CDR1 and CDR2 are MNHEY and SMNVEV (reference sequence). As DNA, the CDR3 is TGTGCCAGCACTCCCCTTCCCCCTAGCGATCCCTACAATGAGCAGTTCTTC. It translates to CASTPLPPSDPYNEQFF.

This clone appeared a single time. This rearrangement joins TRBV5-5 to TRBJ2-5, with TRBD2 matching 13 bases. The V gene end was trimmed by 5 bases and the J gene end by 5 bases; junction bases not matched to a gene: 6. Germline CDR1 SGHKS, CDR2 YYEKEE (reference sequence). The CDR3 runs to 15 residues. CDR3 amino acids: CASSGLAGAWETQYF. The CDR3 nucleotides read TGTGCCAGCAGTGGACTAGCGGGGGCCTGGGAGACCCAGTACTTC.

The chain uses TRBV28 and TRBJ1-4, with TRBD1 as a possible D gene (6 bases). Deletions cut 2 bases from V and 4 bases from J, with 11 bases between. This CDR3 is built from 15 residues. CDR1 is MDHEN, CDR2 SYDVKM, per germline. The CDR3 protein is CASSLIAGVNEKLFF. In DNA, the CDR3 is TGTGCCAGCAGTTTAATAGCAGGGGTTAATGAAAAACTGTTTTTT.

The CDR3 reads CASSPGLWQFF. In DNA, the CDR3 is TGCGCCAGCAGTCCGGGACTTTGGCAGTTCTTC. The rearrangement joins TRBV10-2 to TRBJ2-1; tentative D call: TRBD2 (6 bases). CDR1 is WSHSY, CDR2 SAAADI, per germline. The CDR3 is 11 amino acids. Trimming removed 5 bases at V and 12 bases at J, with 11 bases between.

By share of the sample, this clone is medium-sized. CDR3 nucleotide sequence: TGTGCCAGCAGCCCGGGGACAGGCTCCTACAATCAGCCCCAGCATTTT. This encodes CASSPGTGSYNQPQHF. The chain joins TRBV3-1 (or the pseudogene TRBV3-2) to TRBJ1-5, with TRBD1 matching over 8 bases. The CDR3 length is 16 residues. CDR1 and CDR2 from the germline V gene are LGHDT and YNNKEL (reference sequence). The V gene end was trimmed by 4 bases and the J gene end by 3 bases; junction bases not matched to a gene: 8.

As DNA, the CDR3 is TGTGCCAGCAGTTTCGGGGTTGGGACTGAAGCTTTCTTT. Translation: CASSFGVGTEAFF. The chain carries TRBV12-3 or TRBV12-4 and TRBJ1-1; D gene uncertain. The V end was cut by 3 bases, the J end by 5 bases, with 10 bases between. The CDR3 length is 13 residues.